This T cell receptor beta chain was profiled in a study of blood T cell repertoires in COVID-19. This clone was seen more than once but under ten times. Original handling: Researchers report that nucleated cell counts were estimated from reference gene primer amplification. Produced via immunoSEQ multiplex PCR; TCRdb's table is partial and in-frame only. V, J and clone size reflect that table, while D and trimming were determined from the DNA. The sample records about 70,000 clones, roughly 80% being singletons. Germline trimming cut 4 bases from V and 5 bases from J; bases unmatched to any gene: 11. The CDR3 runs 16 residues. The germline V gene encodes CDR1 LNHDA and CDR2 SQIVND (reference sequence).

Sequencing used peripheral blood. The rearrangement uses TRBV19 and TRBJ2-5; TRBD2 aligns across 9 bases. The receptor's source is a man between 65 and 85 years old who had recovered from COVID-19. CDR3 sequence: CASSRSGGNLGETQYF. The CDR3 DNA sequence: TGTGCCAGTAGTAGAAGCGGGGGGAATTTAGGGGAGACCCAGTACTTC.